Here is one T cell receptor (beta chain) with its context. The antigen it recognizes is unknown. No qualities accompany the bases; no much larger clone lies one base away. The source of the sample is a study of T cell responses to AZD1222 COVID-19 vaccine (dated by TCRdb to 2020 to 2022). With respect to the entire study: TCR sequencing covered more than 230 trial participants: 200 to 220 given two doses of AZD1222 and about 26 given two doses of MenACWY control vaccine. Enrollment into the trials was organized by age into subgroups of 18-55, 56-69 and 70-plus years, and those subgroups contained roughly 150, 30 and 60 TCR-sequenced participants, respectively. General findings and caveats noted by the study authors: Conclusions about previously exposed vaccinees are limited because only five to seven AZD1222 recipients were SARS-CoV-2 seropositive at baseline. Reportedly, almost half of the unique spike-specific TCRs recognized epitopes lying outside the regions that are mutated in the B.1.351 and B.1.1.7 variants. The 56-69-year group was small, and its depth increase did not reach significance, likely because of low power. Because no day 14 peak-response samples were available, the repertoires could be characterized only after the peak T cell response. Participants were mostly white British and included more females than males, and it was suggested by the authors that clonal diversity may have been underestimated. A significant rise in spike-specific TCR breadth and depth was observed after two AZD1222 doses relative to day 0 and relative to MenACWY recipients. The vaccine-associated CD4 TCRs covered the entire spike protein, and the dominant responses fell in regions 160-218 and 743-854.

As encoded in the germline V gene (reference sequence), CDR1 is SEHNR while CDR2 is FQNEAQ. V gives up 5 bases and J gives up 0 bases, and the segment between their germline ends measures 10 bases. Inclusive of the bounding cysteine and phenylalanine, the CDR3 is 14 residues long. Solely the CDR3 DNA is kept, with 42 bases framed from the first base. In the paper's terms, the time point label means: about 28 days (+/-7) after the second vaccine dose. AZD1222 recipients with second doses at about 4 weeks or about 12 weeks were pooled, because spike-specific TCR depth and breadth did not differ between schedules. Vaccinee samples came from UK trials COV001 and COV002, including a single-blind randomized controlled phase 2/3 trial of AZD1222 (ChAdOx1 nCoV-19) in healthy adults. For TCRbeta chain sequencing, PBMC samples were collected from trial participants at day 0 and at day 28 after the second dose.

The CDR3 regions of human TCRbeta chains were analyzed by immunosequencing. As for how the authors treated the data: Repertoire TCRs were checked for matches against a reference library of SARS-CoV-2-specific TCRs that had been generated using the MIRA antigen-specificity platform. Breadth was defined as the fraction of unique TCRs that were SARS-CoV-2-associated, and depth was defined as the fraction of total T cells that were SARS-CoV-2-associated. Using the MIRA data, every spike-specific TCR was mapped to the spike region that the TCR reacted to and assigned to either a CD4 or a CD8 class. Log10-transformed breadth and depth values were compared by one-way ANOVA with Sidak's multiple comparisons tests. TCRdb took over this immuneACCESS table, retaining in-frame rearrangements with V and J assigned. Such tables are incomplete; in checked studies, under half of the missing clones stem from an unresolved V gene, and the remainder is unexplained. V and J calls plus clone size are reproduced from that table; the DNA served to infer D and trimming. For this sample there are just under 75,000 clones; 80% appear just once. 47% of the sample comes from the top ten.

The source is an adult who received the AZD1222 COVID-19 vaccine. This specimen consisted of peripheral blood, obtained 28 days after the second AZD1222 dose. Here the chain combines TRBV7-9 and TRBJ1-1, with TRBD1 tentatively as D gene (6 bases match). The DNA sequence follows: TGTGCCAGCAGCCCAGGGGCTTTGAACACTGAAGCTTTCTTT. Its protein product is CASSPGALNTEAFF. The CDR3, completed at both ends by the reference TRBV7-9 and TRBJ1-1 genes, gives the full variable domain DTGVSQNPRHKITKRGQNVTFRCDPISEHNRLYWYRQTLGQGPEFLTYFQNEAQLEKSRLLSDRFSAERPKGSFSTLEIQRTEQGDSAMYLCASSPGALNTEAFFGQGTRLTVV.